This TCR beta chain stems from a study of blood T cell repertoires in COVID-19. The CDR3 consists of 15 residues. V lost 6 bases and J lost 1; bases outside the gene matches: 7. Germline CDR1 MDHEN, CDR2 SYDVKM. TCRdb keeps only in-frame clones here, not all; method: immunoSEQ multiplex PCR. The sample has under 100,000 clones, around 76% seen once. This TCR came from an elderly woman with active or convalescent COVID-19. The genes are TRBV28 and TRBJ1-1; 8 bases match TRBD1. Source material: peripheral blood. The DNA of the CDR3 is TGTGCCAGCAGCCCACCAGGACAGGGGAACACTGAAGCTTTCTTT. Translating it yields CASSPPGQGNTEAFF.